This T cell receptor (beta chain) was sequenced for a study of spatial heterogeneity in lung cancer. About the research overall: The average appearance count of each unique TCR and UMI combination in raw reads was more than eight.

The time point was: sample taken at primary tumor resection. This CDR3 spans 14 amino acids. Germline V gene data show CDR1 as MDHEN and CDR2 as SYDVKM. V lost 7 bases to trimming and J lost 1 base; unmatched junction nucleotides: 4. This clonotype was observed many times. The library protocol tagged each TCR cDNA with a unique molecular identifier. TCRdb re-called the 5' RACE reads with MiXCR, one entry per CDR3 protein. The sample carries roughly 38,000 distinct CDR3 sequences, around 3.3% recorded once. The input for sequencing was normal lung tissue next to the tumor, taken at surgery. The chain employs TRBV28 and TRBJ1-2, with TRBD1 matching 9 bases. The TCR sequence derives from a male donor with early-stage non-small cell lung cancer. The chain's CDR3 is CASKGTGSNYGYTF. Here the CDR3 DNA reads TGTGCCAGCAAGGGGACAGGGAGTAACTATGGCTACACCTTC.